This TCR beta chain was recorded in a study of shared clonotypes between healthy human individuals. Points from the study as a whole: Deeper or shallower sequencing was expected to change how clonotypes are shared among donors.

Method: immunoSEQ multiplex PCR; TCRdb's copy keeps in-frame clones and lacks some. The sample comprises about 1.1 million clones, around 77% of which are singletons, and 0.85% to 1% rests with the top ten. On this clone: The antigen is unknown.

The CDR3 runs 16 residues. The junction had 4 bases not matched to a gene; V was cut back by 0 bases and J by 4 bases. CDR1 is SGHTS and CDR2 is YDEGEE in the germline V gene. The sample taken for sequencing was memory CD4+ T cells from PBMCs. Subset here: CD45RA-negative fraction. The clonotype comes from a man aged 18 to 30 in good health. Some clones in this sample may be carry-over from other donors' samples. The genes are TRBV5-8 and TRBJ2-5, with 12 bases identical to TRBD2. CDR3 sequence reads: CASSLGTSGMRETQYF. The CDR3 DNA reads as TGTGCCAGCAGCTTGGGGACTAGCGGGATGAGAGAGACCCAGTACTTC.